This T cell receptor beta chain was sequenced in a study of T cells in tuberculosis. Across the study: Sequenced TCRs come from CD1B-GMM tetramer-binding T cells. General study points: GEM motif frequencies gave 55% to 75% accuracy; the GMM repertoire gave roughly 90%. Smaller alpha distances in active tuberculosis partly reflected shorter CDR3-alpha lengths.

Sequenced by immunoSEQ multiplex PCR; TCRdb stores in-frame clones only, minus some. Of tens of thousands of clones listed, 92% are singletons. Documented time point: new active TB diagnosis, blood taken before or within 7 days of starting treatment. Trimming shortened V by 6 bases and J by 5 bases, and 11 bases separated the two germline ends. This CDR3 is built from 14 residues. CDR1 is SNHLY, CDR2 FYNNEI, per germline. This clone was observed a handful of times. Its antigen is not identified. The sample here was PBMCs, taken at tuberculosis diagnosis. The TCR was taken from an adult with tuberculosis. Some clones in this sample may be carry-over from other donors' samples. The rearrangement joins TRBV2 to TRBJ1-6, with D perhaps matching TRBD1 (5 bases). DNA for the CDR3: TGTGCCAGCAGGGGGGGAGGAAATAATTCACCCCTCCACTTT. Its translation is CASRGGGNNSPLHF.